The T cell receptor beta chain under discussion was sequenced for a study of tumor-infiltrating lymphocytes in primary liver carcinoma. Findings of the study overall: Blood trailed tumors significantly in top-250-clone fraction (p = 0.039).

The sample holds one count of this clonotype. Its target is unknown. The J segment lost 8 bases and the V segment lost 5 bases, leaving 8 bases of the junction unmatched. This CDR3 spans 13 amino acids. Investigators took RNA and DNA out together from roughly 18-30 mg of unsorted bulk tissue. TCR beta cDNA was reverse-transcribed from about 500 ng of total RNA. The reaction used a constant-region primer and ProtoScript II reverse transcriptase. A slightly modified ARM-PCR protocol with three nested multiplex PCR rounds produced these TCR beta libraries. The first two PCR rounds, roughly 9 cycles each, used TRBV1-TRBV30 forward primers and a C-beta reverse primer. TCRdb analysed the multiplex PCR reads with MiXCR anew, one entry per CDR3 protein. Among around 88,000 distinct CDR3 sequences, 55% to 75% were seen once, and the ten largest hold roughly 30%.

The rearrangement links TRBV12-3 or TRBV12-4 to TRBJ1-1; 7 bases align to TRBD1. This TCR was sampled from a man aged 35 to 55 with primary liver carcinoma and hepatitis B virus infection. Sequenced material: tumor-adjacent normal liver tissue. In nucleotides, the CDR3 is TGTGCCAGCAGTGCGACAGGGTTGACCGAAGCTTTCTTT. Translation: CASSATGLTEAFF.